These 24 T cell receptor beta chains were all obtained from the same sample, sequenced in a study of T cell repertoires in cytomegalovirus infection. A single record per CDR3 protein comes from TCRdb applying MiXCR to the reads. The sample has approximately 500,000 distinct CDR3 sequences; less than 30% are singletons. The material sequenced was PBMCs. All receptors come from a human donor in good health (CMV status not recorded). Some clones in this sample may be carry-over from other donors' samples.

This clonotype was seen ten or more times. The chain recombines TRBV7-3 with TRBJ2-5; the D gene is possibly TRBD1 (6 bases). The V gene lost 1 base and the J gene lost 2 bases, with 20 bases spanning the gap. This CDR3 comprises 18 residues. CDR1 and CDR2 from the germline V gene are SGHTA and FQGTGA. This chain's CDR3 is CASSLKGPGHSLQETQYF. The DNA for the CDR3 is TGTGCCAGCAGCTTAAAGGGCCCGGGACACTCACTACAAGAGACCCAGTACTTC.

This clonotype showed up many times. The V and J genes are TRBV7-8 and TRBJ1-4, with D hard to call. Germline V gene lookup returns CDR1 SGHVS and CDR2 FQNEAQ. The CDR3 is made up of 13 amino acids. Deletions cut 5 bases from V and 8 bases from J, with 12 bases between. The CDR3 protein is CASSPRDGEKLFF. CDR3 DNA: TGTGCCAGCAGCCCCCGCGATGGCGAAAAACTGTTTTTT.

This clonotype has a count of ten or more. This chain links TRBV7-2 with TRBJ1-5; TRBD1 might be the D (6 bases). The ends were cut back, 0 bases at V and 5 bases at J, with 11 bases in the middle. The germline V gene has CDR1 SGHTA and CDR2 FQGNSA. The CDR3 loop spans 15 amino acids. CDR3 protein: CASSLARTAYQPQHF. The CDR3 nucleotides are TGTGCCAGCAGCTTAGCTCGGACAGCCTATCAGCCCCAGCATTTT.

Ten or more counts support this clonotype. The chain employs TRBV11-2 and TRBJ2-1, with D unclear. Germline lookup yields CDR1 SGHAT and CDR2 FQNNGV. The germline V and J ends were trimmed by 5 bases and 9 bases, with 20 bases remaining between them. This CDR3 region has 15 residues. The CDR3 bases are TGTGCCAGCAGCCAGAGTCGCCTTTCGATGGGTGAGCAGTTCTTC. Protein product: CASSQSRLSMGEQFF.

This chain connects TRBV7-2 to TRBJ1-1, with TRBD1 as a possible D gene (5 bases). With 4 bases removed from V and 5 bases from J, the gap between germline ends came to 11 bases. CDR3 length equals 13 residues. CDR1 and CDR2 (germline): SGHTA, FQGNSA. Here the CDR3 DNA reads TGTGCCAGCAGCTCCCGGGGCCGGACTGAAGCTTTCTTT. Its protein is CASSSRGRTEAFF.

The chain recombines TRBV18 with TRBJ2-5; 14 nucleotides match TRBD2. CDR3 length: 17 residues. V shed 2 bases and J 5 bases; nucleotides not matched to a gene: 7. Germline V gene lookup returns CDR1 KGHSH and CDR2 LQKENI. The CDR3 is CASSPGGLAGGVETQYF. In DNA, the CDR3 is TGTGCCAGCTCACCAGGCGGACTAGCGGGAGGCGTTGAGACCCAGTACTTC.

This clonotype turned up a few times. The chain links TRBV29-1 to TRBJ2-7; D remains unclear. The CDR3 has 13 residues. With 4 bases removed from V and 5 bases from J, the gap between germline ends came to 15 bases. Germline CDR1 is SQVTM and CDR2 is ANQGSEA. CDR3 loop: CSVVEDLAHEQYF. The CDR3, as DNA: TGCAGCGTTGTTGAGGACCTGGCTCACGAGCAGTACTTC.

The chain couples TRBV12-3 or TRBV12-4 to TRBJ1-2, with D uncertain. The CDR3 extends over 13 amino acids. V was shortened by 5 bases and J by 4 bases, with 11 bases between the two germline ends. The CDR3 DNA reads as TGTGCCAGCAGTCGTACAGAGACCTATGGCTACACCTTC. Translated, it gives CASSRTETYGYTF.

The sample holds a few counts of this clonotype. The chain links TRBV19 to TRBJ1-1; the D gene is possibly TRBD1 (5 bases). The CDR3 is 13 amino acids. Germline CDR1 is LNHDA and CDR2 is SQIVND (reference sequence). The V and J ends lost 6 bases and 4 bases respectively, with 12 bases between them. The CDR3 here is CASSPREFTEAFF. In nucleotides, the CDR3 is TGTGCCAGTAGCCCCAGGGAGTTCACTGAAGCTTTCTTT.

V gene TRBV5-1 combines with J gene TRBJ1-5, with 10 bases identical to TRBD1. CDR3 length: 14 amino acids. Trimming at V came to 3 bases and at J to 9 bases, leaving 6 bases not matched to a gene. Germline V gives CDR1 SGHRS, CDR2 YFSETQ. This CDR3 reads CASSSGQGSSPQHF. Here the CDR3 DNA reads TGCGCCAGCAGCTCGGGACAGGGGAGTTCGCCCCAGCATTTT.

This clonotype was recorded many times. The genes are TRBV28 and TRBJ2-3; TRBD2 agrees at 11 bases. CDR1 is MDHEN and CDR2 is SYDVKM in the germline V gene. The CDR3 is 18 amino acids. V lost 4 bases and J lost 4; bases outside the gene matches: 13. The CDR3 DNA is TGTGCCAGCAGTTACCCATTTTTACTAGCGGGAGAGCCAGATACGCAGTATTTT. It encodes CASSYPFLLAGEPDTQYF. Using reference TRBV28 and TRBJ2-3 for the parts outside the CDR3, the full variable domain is DVKVTQSSRYLVKRTGEKVFLECVQDMDHENMFWYRQDPGLGLRLIYFSYDVKMKEKGDIPEGYSVSREKKERFSLILESASTNQTSMYLCASSYPFLLAGEPDTQYFGPGTRLTVL.

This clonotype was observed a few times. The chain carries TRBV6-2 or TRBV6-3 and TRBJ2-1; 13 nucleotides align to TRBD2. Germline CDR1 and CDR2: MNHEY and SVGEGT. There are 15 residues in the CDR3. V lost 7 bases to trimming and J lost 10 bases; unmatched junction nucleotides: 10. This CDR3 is CASTDGTSGKGEQFF. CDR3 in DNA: TGTGCCAGCACCGACGGGACTAGCGGGAAAGGGGAGCAGTTCTTC.

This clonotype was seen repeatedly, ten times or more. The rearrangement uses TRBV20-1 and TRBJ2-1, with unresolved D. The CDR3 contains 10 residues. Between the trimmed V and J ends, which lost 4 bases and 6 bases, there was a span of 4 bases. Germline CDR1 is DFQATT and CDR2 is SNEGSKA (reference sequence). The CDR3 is CSAKGNEQFF. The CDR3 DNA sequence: TGCAGTGCTAAGGGCAATGAGCAGTTCTTC.

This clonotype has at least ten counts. Written as DNA, the CDR3 is TGTGCCATCAGTGAGCCTGACAGTGGCAATCAGCCCCAGCATTTT. Translated: CAISEPDSGNQPQHF. J is TRBJ1-5 and V is TRBV10-3, with D tentatively TRBD1 (5 bases). CDR1 is ENHRY and CDR2 is SYGVKD in the germline V gene. The V and J ends lost 2 bases and 2 bases respectively, with 10 bases between them. This CDR3 region has 15 residues.

This CDR3 is CASSPFVVLLQETQYF. The CDR3 DNA follows: TGTGCCAGCTCACCATTCGTGGTGCTCCTGCAAGAGACCCAGTACTTC. The chain combines TRBV18 with TRBJ2-5; D is uncertain. The CDR3 runs to 16 residues. Trimming left V 2 bases short and J 2 bases short, with 15 bases between. Germline V CDR1 and CDR2: KGHSH, LQKENI.

CDR3 amino acids: CASSQVGKNIQYF. DNA for the CDR3: TGTGCCAGCTCCCAAGTGGGCAAAAACATTCAGTACTTC. The rearrangement links TRBV7-2 to TRBJ2-4, with D unresolved. The germline V and J ends were trimmed by 8 bases and 3 bases, with 11 bases remaining between them. Germline values: CDR1 SGHTA, CDR2 FQGNSA. This CDR3 contains 13 residues.

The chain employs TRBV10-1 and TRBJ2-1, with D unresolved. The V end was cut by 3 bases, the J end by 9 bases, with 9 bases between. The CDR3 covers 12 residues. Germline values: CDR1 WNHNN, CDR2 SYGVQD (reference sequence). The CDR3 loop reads CASSDRIGEQFF. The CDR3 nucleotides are TGCGCCAGCAGTGACCGAATAGGTGAGCAGTTCTTC.

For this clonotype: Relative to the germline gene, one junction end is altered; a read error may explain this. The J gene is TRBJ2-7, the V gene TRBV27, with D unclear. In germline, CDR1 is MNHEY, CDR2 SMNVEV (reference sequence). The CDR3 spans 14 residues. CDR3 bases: TGTGCCAGCAGTCTGTGGGGTTCCTCCCACGAGCAGTACTTC. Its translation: CASSLWGSSHEQYF.

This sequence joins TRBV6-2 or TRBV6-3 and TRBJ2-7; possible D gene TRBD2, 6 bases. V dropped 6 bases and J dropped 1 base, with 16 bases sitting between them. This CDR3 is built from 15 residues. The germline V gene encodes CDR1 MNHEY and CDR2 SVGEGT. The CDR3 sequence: CASSRWRASSYEQYV. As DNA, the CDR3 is TGTGCCAGCAGCCGGTGGAGGGCCAGTTCCTACGAGCAGTACGTC.

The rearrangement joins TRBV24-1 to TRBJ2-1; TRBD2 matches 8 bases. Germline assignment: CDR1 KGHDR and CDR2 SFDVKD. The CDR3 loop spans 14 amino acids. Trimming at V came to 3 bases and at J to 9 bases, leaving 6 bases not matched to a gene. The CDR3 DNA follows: TGTGCCACCAGTGATCCGGTCCGGGGGGGTGAGCAGTTCTTC. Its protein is CATSDPVRGGEQFF.

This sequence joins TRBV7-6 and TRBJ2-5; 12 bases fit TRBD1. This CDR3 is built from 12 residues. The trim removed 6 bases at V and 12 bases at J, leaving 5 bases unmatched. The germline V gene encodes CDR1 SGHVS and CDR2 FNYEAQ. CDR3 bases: TGTGCCAGCAGAATTGGGACAGGGGGCGAGTACTTC. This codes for CASRIGTGGEYF.

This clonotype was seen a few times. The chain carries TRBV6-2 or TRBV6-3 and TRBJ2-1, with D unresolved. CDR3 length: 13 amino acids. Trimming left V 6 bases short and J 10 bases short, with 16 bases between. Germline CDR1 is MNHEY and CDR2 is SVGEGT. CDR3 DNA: TGTGCCAGCAGCCGATATATTCGAGGAGAGCAGTTCTTC. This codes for CASSRYIRGEQFF.

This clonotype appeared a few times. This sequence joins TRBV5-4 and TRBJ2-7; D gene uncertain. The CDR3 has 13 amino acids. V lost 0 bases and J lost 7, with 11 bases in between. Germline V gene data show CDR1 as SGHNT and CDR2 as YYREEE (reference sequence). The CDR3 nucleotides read TGTGCCAGCAGCTTGGACCCCAGTGTGGAGCAGTACTTC. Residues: CASSLDPSVEQYF.

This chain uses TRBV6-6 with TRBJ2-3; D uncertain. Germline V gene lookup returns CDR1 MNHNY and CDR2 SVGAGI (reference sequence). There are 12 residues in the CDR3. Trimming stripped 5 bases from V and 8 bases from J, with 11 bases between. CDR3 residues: CASSEVHGTQYF. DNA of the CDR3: TGTGCCAGCAGTGAGGTTCATGGTACGCAGTATTTT.